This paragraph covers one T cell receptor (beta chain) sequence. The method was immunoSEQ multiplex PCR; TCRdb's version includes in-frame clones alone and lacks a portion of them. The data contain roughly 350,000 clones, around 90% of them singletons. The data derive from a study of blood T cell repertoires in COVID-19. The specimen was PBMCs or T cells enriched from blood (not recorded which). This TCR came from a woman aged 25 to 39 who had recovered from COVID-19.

CDR3 nucleotides: TGTGCCAGCAGTGAAGCGCTCGGGAACACTGAAGCTTTCTTT. Its translation is CASSEALGNTEAFF. This chain connects TRBV2 to TRBJ1-1; D is ambiguous. CDR1 SNHLY and CDR2 FYNNEI come from the germline V gene. The CDR3 covers 14 residues. V lost 0 bases and J 1 base, leaving 6 bases between the germline ends.